Listed here are 27 T cell receptor beta chains from one sample, sequenced in a study of cytomegalovirus exposure and HLA in healthy donors. Generated by immunoSEQ multiplex PCR, the TCRdb table keeps only in-frame clones and is missing some. The profile shows 180,000 or so clones, about 79% of them singletons. Sequencing was performed on PBMCs. These receptors were taken from a woman in her 30s in good health and CMV-seropositive.

A single count supports this clone. The rearrangement links TRBV18 to TRBJ1-1; no reliable D call. The CDR3 totals 15 residues. The germline V gene has CDR1 KGHSH and CDR2 LQKENI. Trimming stripped 2 bases from V and 0 bases from J, with 10 bases between. The CDR3 bases are TGTGCCAGCTCACCATCAGTCGGGGTGAACACTGAAGCTTTCTTT. Protein product: CASSPSVGVNTEAFF.

The V gene is TRBV28, the J gene TRBJ2-2; 14 nucleotides match TRBD2. CDR1 and CDR2 from the germline V gene are MDHEN and SYDVKM. Trimming took 3 bases from V and 6 from J; bases not matched to a gene: 15. There are 20 residues in the CDR3. CDR3 bases: TGTGCCAGCAGTTTTTGGGCTTCAGGACTAGCGGGAGGAATGGCCGGGGAGCTGTTTTTT. It codes for CASSFWASGLAGGMAGELFF.

This clone was recorded only once. The gene calls are TRBV19 and TRBJ2-3; 8 bases align to TRBD2. The length of the CDR3 is 15 residues. The germline gives CDR1 LNHDA, CDR2 SQIVND (reference sequence). Trimming at V came to 1 base and at J to 3 bases, leaving 3 bases not matched to a gene. CDR3 coding DNA: TGTGCCAGTAGTATAGTTAGCGGGATAACAGATACGCAGTATTTT. This gives the protein CASSIVSGITDTQYF. Variable domain in full (rest from reference TRBV19 and TRBJ2-3): DGGITQSPKYLFRKEGQNVTLSCEQNLNHDAMYWYRQDPGQGLRLIYYSQIVNDFQKGDIAEGYSVSREKKESFPLTVTSAQKNPTAFYLCASSIVSGITDTQYFGPGTRLTVL.

This chain uses TRBV21-1 with TRBJ2-7; the D call of TRBD2 is as the table states it, not checked on the DNA. TRBV21-1 is a pseudogene locus. CDR3 size: 15 residues. In DNA, the CDR3 is TGTGCCAGCGGGGGACTAGCGGGACCCTCCTACGAGCAGTACTTC. Amino acid sequence: CASGGLAGPSYEQYF.

V gene TRBV30 combines with J gene TRBJ1-4; D uncertain. CDR1 is GTSNPN and CDR2 is SVGIG in the germline V gene (reference sequence). Trimming stripped 0 bases from V and 3 bases from J, with 8 bases between. This CDR3 has 14 amino acids. As DNA, the CDR3 is TGTGCCTGGAGTGTAACTGGAGCTAATGAAAAACTGTTTTTT. Protein: CAWSVTGANEKLFF.

DNA of the CDR3: TGTGCCAGCAGCACCGGGGGGGCCCATCCCCAAAACTATGGCTACACCTTC. It is translated as CASSTGGAHPQNYGYTF. This rearrangement joins TRBV7-9 to TRBJ1-2, with D possibly TRBD1 on 6 matching bases. Trimming took off 5 bases at V and 2 bases at J, with 21 bases between the two ends. The germline V gene encodes CDR1 SEHNR and CDR2 FQNEAQ (reference sequence). The length of the CDR3 is 17 residues.

The chain links TRBV11-2 to TRBJ1-5, with D unclear. Trimming shortened V by 2 bases and J by 5 bases, and 19 bases separated the two germline ends. Per the germline V gene, CDR1 is SGHAT and CDR2 is FQNNGV. The CDR3 runs to 17 residues. The CDR3 DNA reads TGTGCCAGCAGCTTATCAGCGGGGTCCACCTATCATCAGCCCCAGCATTTT. Its translation: CASSLSAGSTYHQPQHF.

The V call is TRBV27, the J call TRBJ2-5, with a weak D call TRBD1 (5 bases). This CDR3 region has 17 residues. V was shortened by 3 bases and J by 5 bases, with 22 bases between the two germline ends. Germline V gene sequence: CDR1 MNHEY, CDR2 SMNVEV (reference sequence). DNA for the CDR3: TGTGCCAGCAGTTTTCTGGGTGGGGCAGGGCGGTGGGAGACCCAGTACTTC. Translating it yields CASSFLGGAGRWETQYF.

This chain links TRBV10-3 with TRBJ2-7, with D perhaps TRBD2 (6 bases). There are 14 residues in the CDR3. Deletions cut 6 bases from V and 6 bases from J, with 18 bases between. The germline V gene encodes CDR1 ENHRY and CDR2 SYGVKD. The CDR3 sequence is CAIRGLEDLGEQYF. CDR3 in DNA: TGTGCCATCAGGGGACTCGAGGATCTGGGCGAGCAGTACTTC.

This clone has a handful of counts. The rearrangement links TRBV7-9 to TRBJ2-5; 7 bases are shared with TRBD1. V shed 6 bases, J shed 1 base, and the junction held 8 bases outside the gene matches. CDR3 size: 15 residues. Germline V CDR1 and CDR2: SEHNR, FQNEAQ (reference sequence). CDR3 loop: CASSRSTGSQETQYF. As DNA, the CDR3 is TGTGCCAGCAGTCGGTCGACAGGGTCCCAAGAGACCCAGTACTTC.

The J gene is TRBJ2-4, the V gene TRBV29-1; 7 bases are a match to TRBD2. V shed 4 bases and J 8 bases; nucleotides not matched to a gene: 8. The germline V gene encodes CDR1 SQVTM and CDR2 ANQGSEA. There are 13 residues in the CDR3. CDR3 sequence reads: CSVAGGVIDIQYF. In DNA form, the CDR3 reads TGCAGCGTTGCTGGGGGGGTCATTGACATTCAGTACTTC.

This chain joins TRBV6-6 and TRBJ2-7; 8 nucleotides agree with TRBD1. Germline V gives CDR1 MNHNY, CDR2 SVGAGI (reference sequence). The CDR3 runs 15 residues. Trimming at V came to 0 bases and at J to 7 bases, leaving 8 bases not matched to a gene. The CDR3 DNA is TGTGCCAGCAGTTACTCCGGGACAGGATCGCAAGAGCAGTACTTC. Translated: CASSYSGTGSQEQYF.

This chain uses TRBV28 with TRBJ2-7; 8 bases map to TRBD2. V lost 3 bases to trimming and J lost 3 bases; unmatched junction nucleotides: 13. CDR1 is MDHEN, CDR2 SYDVKM, per germline. The CDR3 is 17 residues long. DNA of the CDR3: TGTGCCAGCAGTTTTTTCGGGAGGGCTTCGGTAGGCTACGAGCAGTACTTC. Encoded protein: CASSFFGRASVGYEQYF.

The chain couples TRBV18 to TRBJ1-3; D gene unclear. The CDR3 runs to 12 residues. V shed 5 bases and J shed 4 bases, with 6 bases lying between them. Per the germline V gene, CDR1 is KGHSH and CDR2 is LQKENI. CDR3 sequence (DNA): TGTGCCAGCTCATCCGTAGGAAACACCATATATTTT. Translated, it gives CASSSVGNTIYF.

The chain couples TRBV6-1 to TRBJ1-2; 10 positions agree with TRBD1. Germline V gives CDR1 MNHNS, CDR2 SASEGT. The CDR3 covers 14 residues. J gave up 6 bases and V 9 bases, and 10 bases lay outside the gene matches. CDR3 bases: TGTGCCAGTTCCCGGAGACAGGGGGCTCATGGCTACACCTTC. It encodes CASSRRQGAHGYTF.

CDR3 in amino acids: CSTSGETQYF. CDR3 in DNA: TGCAGTACCTCCGGGGAGACCCAGTACTTC. The genes are TRBV20-1 and TRBJ2-5; unclear D gene. Trimming left V 8 bases short and J 5 bases short, with 9 bases between. CDR3 length equals 10 residues. Germline CDR1 DFQATT, CDR2 SNEGSKA (reference sequence).

The chain uses TRBV5-1 and TRBJ2-1; TRBD1 is a possible D gene (5 bases). Germline loops: CDR1 SGHRS, CDR2 YFSETQ. Trimming shortened V by 3 bases and J by 4 bases, and 14 bases separated the two germline ends. CDR3 size: 15 residues. The CDR3 spells CASSSQGVGYNEQFF. The CDR3 nucleotides are TGCGCCAGCAGCTCGCAAGGGGTGGGGTACAATGAGCAGTTCTTC.

The chain couples TRBV19 to TRBJ1-2; 7 bases agree with TRBD1. CDR1 and CDR2 (germline): LNHDA, SQIVND (reference sequence). The CDR3 length is 16 residues. The ends lost 4 bases at V and 2 bases at J; junction bases unmatched: 10. The CDR3 spells CASSSGTVQFNYGYTF. In DNA, the CDR3 is TGTGCCAGTAGTAGCGGGACAGTTCAATTCAACTATGGCTACACCTTC.

A note on this clone: This same CDR3 is encoded by further DNA sequences in the sample. The rearrangement joins TRBV19 to TRBJ2-7; 9 bases are a match to TRBD2. The germline gives CDR1 LNHDA, CDR2 SQIVND (reference sequence). The V segment lost 5 bases and the J segment 4 bases; nucleotides outside the gene matches: 3. CDR3 size: 13 residues. The CDR3 loop reads CASSEAGGYEQYF. Here the CDR3 DNA reads TGTGCCAGTAGTGAAGCGGGAGGTTACGAGCAGTACTTC.

This chain links TRBV2 with TRBJ2-1, with 7 bases lining up with TRBD2. Germline lookup yields CDR1 SNHLY and CDR2 FYNNEI. The CDR3 is 14 amino acids. J gave up 8 bases and V 2 bases, and 6 bases lay outside the gene matches. The CDR3 coding sequence is TGTGCCAGCAGTGAAAGGGGCGGGAGATATGAGCAGTTCTTC. Encoded protein: CASSERGGRYEQFF.

The J gene is TRBJ2-1, the V gene TRBV18; possibly TRBD2 for D (6 bases). V dropped 6 bases and J dropped 1 base, with 13 bases sitting between them. Germline V gene data show CDR1 as KGHSH and CDR2 as LQKENI. The CDR3 has 15 residues. CDR3 region: CASSPTRGSYNEQFF. Written as DNA, the CDR3 is TGTGCCAGCTCTCCGACTAGAGGATCCTACAATGAGCAGTTCTTC.

V is TRBV28 and J is TRBJ2-3; 7 bases match TRBD1. J lost 4 bases, V lost 3 bases, and 7 bases had no gene match. This CDR3 contains 15 residues. Germline CDR1 MDHEN, CDR2 SYDVKM. As DNA, the CDR3 is TGTGCCAGCAGTTTTCATCGACAGGGACCAGATACGCAGTATTTT. Its protein is CASSFHRQGPDTQYF. The complete variable domain, with remaining parts taken from reference TRBV28 and TRBJ2-3, reads DVKVTQSSRYLVKRTGEKVFLECVQDMDHENMFWYRQDPGLGLRLIYFSYDVKMKEKGDIPEGYSVSREKKERFSLILESASTNQTSMYLCASSFHRQGPDTQYFGPGTRLTVL.

The V gene is TRBV7-9, the J gene TRBJ2-1, with 8 nucleotides matching TRBD1. CDR3 length equals 16 residues. Germline loops: CDR1 SEHNR, CDR2 FQNEAQ (reference sequence). V gave up 5 bases and J gave up 6 bases; unmatched junction bases: 12. CDR3 protein: CASSTDDRGRSNEQFF. CDR3 sequence (DNA): TGTGCCAGCAGCACAGACGACAGGGGCCGATCCAATGAGCAGTTCTTC.

The rearrangement joins TRBV11-2 to TRBJ2-7; 9 bases map to TRBD2. V lost 0 bases and J lost 6; bases outside the gene matches: 12. The CDR3 covers 17 residues. Germline V CDR1 and CDR2: SGHAT, FQNNGV. CDR3 amino acids: CASSLDPRGRALGEQYF. CDR3 sequence (DNA): TGTGCCAGCAGCTTAGATCCCCGCGGGAGGGCCCTCGGCGAGCAGTACTTC.

V and J are TRBV27 and TRBJ1-4, with D perhaps TRBD1 (5 bases). The germline V gene has CDR1 MNHEY and CDR2 SMNVEV (reference sequence). CDR3 size: 16 residues. V gave up 6 bases and J gave up 3 bases, with 17 bases separating them. CDR3 protein: CASSPTLGGANEKLFF. CDR3 nucleotides: TGTGCCAGCAGCCCTACATTGGGGGGGGCTAATGAAAAACTGTTTTTT.

J is TRBJ2-1 and V is TRBV10-3; possible D gene TRBD1, 6 bases. V gave up 0 bases and J gave up 7 bases, with 10 bases separating them. Germline V gives CDR1 ENHRY, CDR2 SYGVKD. CDR3 length equals 14 residues. The CDR3 sequence is CAISESGTRNEQFF. The CDR3 DNA reads TGTGCCATCAGTGAGTCAGGGACAAGAAATGAGCAGTTCTTC.

This clone was seen only once. This chain uses TRBV28 with TRBJ1-1; no definite D call. Germline lookup yields CDR1 MDHEN and CDR2 SYDVKM. CDR3 length: 17 amino acids. Trimming left V 3 bases short and J 0 bases short, with 17 bases between. CDR3 in amino acids: CASSLLPGGVMNTEAFF. CDR3 DNA sequence: TGTGCCAGCAGTTTGCTCCCCGGTGGAGTGATGAACACTGAAGCTTTCTTT.